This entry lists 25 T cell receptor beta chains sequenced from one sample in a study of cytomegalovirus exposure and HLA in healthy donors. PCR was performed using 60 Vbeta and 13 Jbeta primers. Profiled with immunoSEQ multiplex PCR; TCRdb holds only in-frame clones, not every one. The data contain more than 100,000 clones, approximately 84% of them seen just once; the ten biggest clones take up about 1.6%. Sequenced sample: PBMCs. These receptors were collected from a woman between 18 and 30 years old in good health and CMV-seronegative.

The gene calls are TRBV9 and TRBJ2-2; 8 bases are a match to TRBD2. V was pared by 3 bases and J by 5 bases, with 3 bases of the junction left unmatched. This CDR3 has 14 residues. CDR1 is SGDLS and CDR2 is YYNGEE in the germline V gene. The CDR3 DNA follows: TGTGCCAGCAGCGCGGGACTAGTAACCGGGGAGCTGTTTTTT. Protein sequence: CASSAGLVTGELFF.

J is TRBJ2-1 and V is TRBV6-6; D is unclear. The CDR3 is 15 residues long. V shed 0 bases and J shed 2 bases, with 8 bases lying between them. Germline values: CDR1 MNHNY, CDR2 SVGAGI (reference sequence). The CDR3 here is CASSYSNPAYNEQFF. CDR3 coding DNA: TGTGCCAGCAGTTACTCGAACCCAGCCTACAATGAGCAGTTCTTC.

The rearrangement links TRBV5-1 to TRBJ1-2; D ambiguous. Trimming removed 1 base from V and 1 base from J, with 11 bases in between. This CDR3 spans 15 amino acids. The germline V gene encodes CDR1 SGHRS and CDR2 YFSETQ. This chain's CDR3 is CASSLSLSGNYGYTF. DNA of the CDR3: TGCGCCAGCAGCTTGTCCTTAAGCGGTAACTATGGCTACACCTTC.

The DNA of the CDR3 is TGTGCCAGTACCCACAGCTACACAGATACGCAGTATTTT. Translated, it gives CASTHSYTDTQYF. V gene TRBV19 combines with J gene TRBJ2-3; no clear D. The germline V gene encodes CDR1 LNHDA and CDR2 SQIVND (reference sequence). CDR3 length equals 13 residues. The germline V and J ends were trimmed by 7 bases and 2 bases, with 10 bases remaining between them.

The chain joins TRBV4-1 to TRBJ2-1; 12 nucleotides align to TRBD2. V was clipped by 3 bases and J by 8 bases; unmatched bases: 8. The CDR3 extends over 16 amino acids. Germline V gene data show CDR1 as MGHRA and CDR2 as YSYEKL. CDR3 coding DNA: TGCGCCAGCAGCCAGACCGGGACTAGCGGGTGGGATGAGCAGTTCTTC. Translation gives CASSQTGTSGWDEQFF.

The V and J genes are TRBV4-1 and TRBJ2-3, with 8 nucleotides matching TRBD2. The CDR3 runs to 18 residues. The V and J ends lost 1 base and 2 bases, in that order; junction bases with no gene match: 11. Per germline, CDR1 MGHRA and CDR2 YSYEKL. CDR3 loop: CASSQVWWPGGDTDTQYF. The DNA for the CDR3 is TGCGCCAGCAGCCAAGTATGGTGGCCGGGGGGGGACACAGATACGCAGTATTTT.

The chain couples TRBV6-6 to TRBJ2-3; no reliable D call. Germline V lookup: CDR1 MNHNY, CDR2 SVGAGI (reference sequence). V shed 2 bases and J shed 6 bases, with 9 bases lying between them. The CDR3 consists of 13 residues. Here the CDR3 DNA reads TGTGCCAGCAGTTACCAGTCAGGCGATACGCAGTATTTT. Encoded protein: CASSYQSGDTQYF.

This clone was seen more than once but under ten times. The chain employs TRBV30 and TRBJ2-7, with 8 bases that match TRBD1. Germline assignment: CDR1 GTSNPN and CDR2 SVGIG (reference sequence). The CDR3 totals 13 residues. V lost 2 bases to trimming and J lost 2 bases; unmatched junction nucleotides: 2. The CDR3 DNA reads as TGTGCCTGGAGTAAGGACAGGGCCTACGAGCAGTACTTC. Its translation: CAWSKDRAYEQYF.

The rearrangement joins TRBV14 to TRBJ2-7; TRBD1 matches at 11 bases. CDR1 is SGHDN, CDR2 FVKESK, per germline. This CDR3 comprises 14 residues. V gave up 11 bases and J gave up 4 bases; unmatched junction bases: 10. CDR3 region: CASSEGQGAYEQYF. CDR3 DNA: TGTGCCTCCTCAGAAGGACAGGGGGCATACGAGCAGTACTTC.

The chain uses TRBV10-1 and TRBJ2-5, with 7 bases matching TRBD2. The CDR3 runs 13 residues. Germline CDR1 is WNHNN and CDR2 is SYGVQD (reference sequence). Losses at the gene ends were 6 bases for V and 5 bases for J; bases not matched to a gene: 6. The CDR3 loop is CASSPGGKETQYF. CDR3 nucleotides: TGCGCCAGCAGCCCCGGGGGGAAGGAGACCCAGTACTTC.

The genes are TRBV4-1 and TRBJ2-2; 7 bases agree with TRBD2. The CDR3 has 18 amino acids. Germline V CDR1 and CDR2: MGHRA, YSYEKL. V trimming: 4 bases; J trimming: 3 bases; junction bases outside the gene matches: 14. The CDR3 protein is CASSRLVGGARDTGELFF. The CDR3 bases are TGCGCCAGCAGCCGACTAGTGGGAGGGGCCAGGGACACCGGGGAGCTGTTTTTT.

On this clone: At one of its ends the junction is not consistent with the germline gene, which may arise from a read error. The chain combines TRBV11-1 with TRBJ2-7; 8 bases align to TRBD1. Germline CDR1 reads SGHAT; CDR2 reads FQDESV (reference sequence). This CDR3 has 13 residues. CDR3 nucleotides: TGCGCCAGCAGCTCTACAGGGGGCTACGAGCAGTACTTC. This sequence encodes CASSSTGGYEQYF.

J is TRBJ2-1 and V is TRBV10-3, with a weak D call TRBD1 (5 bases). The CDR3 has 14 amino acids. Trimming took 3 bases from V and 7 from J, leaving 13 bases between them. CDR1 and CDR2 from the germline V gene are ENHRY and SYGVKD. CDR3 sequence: CAISDRGLGNEQFF. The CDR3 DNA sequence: TGTGCCATCAGTGATAGGGGTCTTGGGAATGAGCAGTTCTTC.

The CDR3 protein is CASSLVAWETQYF. CDR3 sequence (DNA): TGCGCCAGCAGCTTGGTGGCCTGGGAGACCCAGTACTTC. V usage is TRBV5-1 and J usage is TRBJ2-5; D remains ambiguous. The CDR3 covers 13 residues. V was pared by 0 bases and J by 5 bases, with 8 bases between. Germline V lookup: CDR1 SGHRS, CDR2 YFSETQ.

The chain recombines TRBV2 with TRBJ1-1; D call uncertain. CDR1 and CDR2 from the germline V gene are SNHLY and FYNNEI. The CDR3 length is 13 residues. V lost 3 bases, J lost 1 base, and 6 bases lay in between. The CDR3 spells CASSDPGNTEAFF. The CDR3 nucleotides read TGTGCCAGCAGTGATCCCGGGAACACTGAAGCTTTCTTT.

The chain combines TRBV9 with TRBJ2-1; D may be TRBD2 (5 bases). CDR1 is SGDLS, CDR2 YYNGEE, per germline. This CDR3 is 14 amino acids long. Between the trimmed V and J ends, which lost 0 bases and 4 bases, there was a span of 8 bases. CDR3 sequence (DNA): TGTGCCAGCAGCGTAGACGGGAATTACAATGAGCAGTTCTTC. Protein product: CASSVDGNYNEQFF.

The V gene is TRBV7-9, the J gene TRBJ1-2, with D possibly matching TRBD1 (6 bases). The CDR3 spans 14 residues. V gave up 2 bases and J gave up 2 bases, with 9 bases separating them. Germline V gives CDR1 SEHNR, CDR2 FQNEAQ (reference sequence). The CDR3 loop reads CASSLKGGNYGYTF. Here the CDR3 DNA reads TGTGCCAGCAGCTTAAAGGGGGGGAACTATGGCTACACCTTC.

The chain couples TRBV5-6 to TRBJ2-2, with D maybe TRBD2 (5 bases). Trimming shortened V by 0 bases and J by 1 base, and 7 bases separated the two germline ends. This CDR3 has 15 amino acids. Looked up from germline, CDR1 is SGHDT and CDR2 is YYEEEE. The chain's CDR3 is CASSLAGKNTGELFF. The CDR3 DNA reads TGTGCCAGCAGCTTGGCGGGAAAGAACACCGGGGAGCTGTTTTTT.

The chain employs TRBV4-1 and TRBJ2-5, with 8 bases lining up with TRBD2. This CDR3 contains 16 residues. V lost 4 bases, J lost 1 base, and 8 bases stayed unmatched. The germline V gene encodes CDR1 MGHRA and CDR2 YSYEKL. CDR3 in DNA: TGCGCCAGCAGCCCCTCGGGGGGGGACCTCCAAGAGACCCAGTACTTC. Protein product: CASSPSGGDLQETQYF.

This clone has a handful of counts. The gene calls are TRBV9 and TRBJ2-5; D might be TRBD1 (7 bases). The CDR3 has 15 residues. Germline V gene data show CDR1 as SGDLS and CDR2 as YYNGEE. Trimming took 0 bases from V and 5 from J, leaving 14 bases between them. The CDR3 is CASSVGQGGMETQYF. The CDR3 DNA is TGTGCCAGCAGCGTAGGCCAGGGGGGAATGGAGACCCAGTACTTC. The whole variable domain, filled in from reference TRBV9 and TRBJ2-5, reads DSGVTQTPKHLITATGQRVTLRCSPRSGDLSVYWYQQSLDQGLQFLIQYYNGEERAKGNILERFSAQQFPDLHSELNLSSLELGDSALYFCASSVGQGGMETQYFGPGTRLLVL.

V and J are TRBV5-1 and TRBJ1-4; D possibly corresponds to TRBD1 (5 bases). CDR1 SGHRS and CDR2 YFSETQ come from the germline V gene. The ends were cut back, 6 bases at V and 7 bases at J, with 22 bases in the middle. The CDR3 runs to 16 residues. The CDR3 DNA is TGCGCCAGCAACCCTATGCCAGGGTACGGAATTGAAAAACTGTTTTTT. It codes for CASNPMPGYGIEKLFF.

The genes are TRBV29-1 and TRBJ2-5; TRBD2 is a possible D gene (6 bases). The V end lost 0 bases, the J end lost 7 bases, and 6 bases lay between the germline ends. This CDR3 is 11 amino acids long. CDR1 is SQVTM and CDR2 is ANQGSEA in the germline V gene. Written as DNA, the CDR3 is TGCAGCGTTGAAGAGGGGGGGACCCAGTACTTC. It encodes CSVEEGGTQYF.

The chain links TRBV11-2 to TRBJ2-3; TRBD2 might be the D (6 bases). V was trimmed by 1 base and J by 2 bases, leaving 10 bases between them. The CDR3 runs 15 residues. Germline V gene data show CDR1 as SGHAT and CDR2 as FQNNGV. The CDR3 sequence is CASSLVAGPTDTQYF. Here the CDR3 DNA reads TGTGCCAGCAGCTTAGTCGCGGGACCCACAGATACGCAGTATTTT.

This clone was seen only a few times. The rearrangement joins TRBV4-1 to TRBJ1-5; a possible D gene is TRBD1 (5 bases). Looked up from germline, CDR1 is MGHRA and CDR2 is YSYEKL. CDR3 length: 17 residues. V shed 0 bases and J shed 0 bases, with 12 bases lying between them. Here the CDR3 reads CASSQDDRQYSNQPQHF. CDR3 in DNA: TGCGCCAGCAGCCAAGATGACCGACAGTATAGCAATCAGCCCCAGCATTTT.

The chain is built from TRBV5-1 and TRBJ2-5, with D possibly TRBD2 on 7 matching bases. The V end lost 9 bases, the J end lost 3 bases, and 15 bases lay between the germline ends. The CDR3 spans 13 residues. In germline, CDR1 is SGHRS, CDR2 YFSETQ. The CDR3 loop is CATRTGGEETQYF. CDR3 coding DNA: TGCGCCACCCGAACGGGGGGCGAAGAGACCCAGTACTTC.